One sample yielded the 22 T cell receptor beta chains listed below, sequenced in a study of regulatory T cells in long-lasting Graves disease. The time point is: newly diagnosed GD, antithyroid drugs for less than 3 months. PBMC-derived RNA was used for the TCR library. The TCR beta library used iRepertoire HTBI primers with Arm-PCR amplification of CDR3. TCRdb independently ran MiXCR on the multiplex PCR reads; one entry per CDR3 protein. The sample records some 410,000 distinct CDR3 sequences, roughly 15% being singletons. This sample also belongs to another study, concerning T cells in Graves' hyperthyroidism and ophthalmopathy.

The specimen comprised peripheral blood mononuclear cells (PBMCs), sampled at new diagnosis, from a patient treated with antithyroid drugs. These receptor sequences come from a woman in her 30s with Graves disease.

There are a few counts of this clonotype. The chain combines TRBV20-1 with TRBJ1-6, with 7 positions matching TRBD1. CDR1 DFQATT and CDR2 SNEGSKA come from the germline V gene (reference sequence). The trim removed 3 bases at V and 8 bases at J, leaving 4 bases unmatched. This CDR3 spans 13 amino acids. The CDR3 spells CSASRDRDSPLHF. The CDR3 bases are TGCAGTGCTAGCCGGGACAGAGATTCACCCCTCCACTTT.

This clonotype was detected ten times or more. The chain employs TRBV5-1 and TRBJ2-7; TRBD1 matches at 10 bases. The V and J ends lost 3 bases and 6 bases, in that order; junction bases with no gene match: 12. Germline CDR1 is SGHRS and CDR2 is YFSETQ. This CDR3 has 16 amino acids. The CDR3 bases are TGCGCCAGCAGCTCACTGACCGGGACAGGGGTTACCGAGCAGTACTTC. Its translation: CASSSLTGTGVTEQYF.

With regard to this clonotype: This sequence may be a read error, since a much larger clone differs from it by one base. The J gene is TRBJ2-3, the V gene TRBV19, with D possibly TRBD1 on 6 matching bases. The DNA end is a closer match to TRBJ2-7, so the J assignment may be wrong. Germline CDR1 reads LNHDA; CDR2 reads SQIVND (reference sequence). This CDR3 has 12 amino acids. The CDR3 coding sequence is TGTGCCAGTAAAGCAGGGGACGATGAGCAGTACTTC. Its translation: CASKAGDDEQYF.

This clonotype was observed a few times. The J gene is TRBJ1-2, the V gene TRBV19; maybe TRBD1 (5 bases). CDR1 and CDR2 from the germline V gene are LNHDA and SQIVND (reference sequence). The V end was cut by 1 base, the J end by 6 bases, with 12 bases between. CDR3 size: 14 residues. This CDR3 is CASSIGGRADGYTF. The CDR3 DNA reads TGTGCCAGTAGTATAGGAGGCAGGGCCGATGGCTACACCTTC.

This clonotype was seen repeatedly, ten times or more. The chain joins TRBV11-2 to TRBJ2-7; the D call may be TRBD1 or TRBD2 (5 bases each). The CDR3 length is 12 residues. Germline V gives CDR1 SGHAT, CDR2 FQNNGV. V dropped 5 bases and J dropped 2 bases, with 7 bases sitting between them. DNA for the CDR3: TGTGCCAGCAGCGGGACGACCTACGAGCAGTACTTC. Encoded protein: CASSGTTYEQYF. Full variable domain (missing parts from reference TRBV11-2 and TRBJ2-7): EAGVAQSPRYKIIEKRQSVAFWCNPISGHATLYWYQQILGQGPKLLIQFQNNGVVDDSQLPKDRFSAERLKGVDSTLKIQPAKLEDSAVYLCASSGTTYEQYFGPGTRLTVT.

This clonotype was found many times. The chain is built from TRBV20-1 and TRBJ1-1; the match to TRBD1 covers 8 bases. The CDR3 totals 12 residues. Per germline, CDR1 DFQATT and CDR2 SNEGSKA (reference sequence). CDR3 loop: CRGTGGGTEAFF. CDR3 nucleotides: TGCAGGGGCACAGGGGGAGGCACTGAAGCTTTCTTT.

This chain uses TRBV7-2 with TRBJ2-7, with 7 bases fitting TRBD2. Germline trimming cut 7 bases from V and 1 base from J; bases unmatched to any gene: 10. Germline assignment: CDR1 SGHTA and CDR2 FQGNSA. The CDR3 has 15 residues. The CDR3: CASKEGLAVSYEQYF. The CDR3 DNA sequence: TGTGCCAGCAAGGAGGGGCTAGCGGTTTCCTACGAGCAGTACTTC.

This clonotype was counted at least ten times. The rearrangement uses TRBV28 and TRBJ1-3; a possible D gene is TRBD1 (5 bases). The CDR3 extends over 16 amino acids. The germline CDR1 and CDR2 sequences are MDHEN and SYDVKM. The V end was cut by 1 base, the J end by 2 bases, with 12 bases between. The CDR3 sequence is CASSLSPRVTGNTIYF. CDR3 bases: TGTGCCAGCAGTTTATCCCCCAGGGTTACTGGAAACACCATATATTTT.

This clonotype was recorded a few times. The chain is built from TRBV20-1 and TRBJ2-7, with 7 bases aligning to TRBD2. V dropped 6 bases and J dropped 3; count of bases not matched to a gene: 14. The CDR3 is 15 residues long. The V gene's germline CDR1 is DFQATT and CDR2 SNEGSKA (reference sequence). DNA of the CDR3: TGCAGTGCGGAGCTCCCCTTAGCGGGTAGCTACGAGCAGTACTTC. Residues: CSAELPLAGSYEQYF.

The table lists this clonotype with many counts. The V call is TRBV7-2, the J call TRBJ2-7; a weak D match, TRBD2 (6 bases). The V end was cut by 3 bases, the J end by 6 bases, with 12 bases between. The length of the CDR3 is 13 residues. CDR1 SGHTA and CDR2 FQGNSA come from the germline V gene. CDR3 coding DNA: TGTGCCAGCAGCTTTCTGCGGGATAGCGAGCAGTACTTC. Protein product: CASSFLRDSEQYF.

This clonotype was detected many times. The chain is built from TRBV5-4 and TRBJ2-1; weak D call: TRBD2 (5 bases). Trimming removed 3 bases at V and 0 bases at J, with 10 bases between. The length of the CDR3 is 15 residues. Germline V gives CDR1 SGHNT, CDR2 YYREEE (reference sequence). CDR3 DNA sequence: TGTGCCAGCAGCTCAGCGGCTAGCTCCTACAATGAGCAGTTCTTC. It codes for CASSSAASSYNEQFF. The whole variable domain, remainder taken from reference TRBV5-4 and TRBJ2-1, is ETGVTQSPTHLIKTRGQQVTLRCSSQSGHNTVSWYQQALGQGPQFIFQYYREEENGRGNFPPRFSGLQFPNYSSELNVNALELDDSALYLCASSSAASSYNEQFFGPGTRLTVL.

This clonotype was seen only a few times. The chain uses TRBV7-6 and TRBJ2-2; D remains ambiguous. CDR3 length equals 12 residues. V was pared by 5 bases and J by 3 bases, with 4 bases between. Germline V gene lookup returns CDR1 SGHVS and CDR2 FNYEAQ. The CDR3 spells CASSMYTGELFF. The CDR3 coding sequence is TGTGCCAGCAGCATGTACACCGGGGAGCTGTTTTTT.

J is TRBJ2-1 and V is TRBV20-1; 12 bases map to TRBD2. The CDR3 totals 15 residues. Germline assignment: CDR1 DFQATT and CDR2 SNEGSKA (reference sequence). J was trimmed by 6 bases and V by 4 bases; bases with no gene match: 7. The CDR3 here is CSAIGLAGYSNEQFF. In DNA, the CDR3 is TGCAGTGCTATCGGACTAGCGGGATACTCCAATGAGCAGTTCTTC.

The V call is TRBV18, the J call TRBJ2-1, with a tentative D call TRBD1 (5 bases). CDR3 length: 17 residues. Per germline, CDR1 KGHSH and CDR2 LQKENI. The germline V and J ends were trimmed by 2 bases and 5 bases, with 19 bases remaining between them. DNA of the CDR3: TGTGCCAGCTCACCAAGGGTTGACAGTGGTCCAAACAATGAGCAGTTCTTC. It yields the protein CASSPRVDSGPNNEQFF.

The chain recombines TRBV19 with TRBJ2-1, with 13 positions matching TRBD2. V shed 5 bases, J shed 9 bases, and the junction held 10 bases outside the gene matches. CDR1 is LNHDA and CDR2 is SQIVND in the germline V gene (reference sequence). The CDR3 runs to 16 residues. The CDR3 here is CASSPPGLAGDGEQFF. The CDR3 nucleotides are TGTGCCAGTAGTCCCCCCGGACTAGCGGGAGACGGTGAGCAGTTCTTC.

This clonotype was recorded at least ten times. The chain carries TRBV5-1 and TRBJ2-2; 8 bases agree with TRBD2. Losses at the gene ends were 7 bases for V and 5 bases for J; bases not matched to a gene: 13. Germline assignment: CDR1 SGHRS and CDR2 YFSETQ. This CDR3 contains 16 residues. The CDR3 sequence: CASQAPGTRGTGELFF. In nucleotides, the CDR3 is TGCGCCAGCCAGGCCCCCGGGACTAGGGGGACCGGGGAGCTGTTTTTT. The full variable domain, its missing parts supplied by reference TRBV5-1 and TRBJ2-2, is KAGVTQTPRYLIKTRGQQVTLSCSPISGHRSVSWYQQTPGQGLQFLFEYFSETQRNKGNFPGRFSGRQFSNSRSEMNVSTLELGDSALYLCASQAPGTRGTGELFFGEGSRLTVL.

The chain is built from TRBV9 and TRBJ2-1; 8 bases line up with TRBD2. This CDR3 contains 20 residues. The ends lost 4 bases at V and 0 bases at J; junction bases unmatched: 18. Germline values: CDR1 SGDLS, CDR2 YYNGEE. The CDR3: CASSSTQASGLLSSYNEQFF. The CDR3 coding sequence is TGTGCCAGCAGCTCAACACAGGCTAGCGGGCTTTTGAGCTCCTACAATGAGCAGTTCTTC.

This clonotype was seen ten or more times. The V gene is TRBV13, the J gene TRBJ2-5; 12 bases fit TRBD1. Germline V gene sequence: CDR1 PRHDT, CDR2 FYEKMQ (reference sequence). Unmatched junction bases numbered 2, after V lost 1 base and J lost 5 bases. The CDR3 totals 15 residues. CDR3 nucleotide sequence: TGTGCCAGCAGCTTAGTGGGACAGGGGGCTGAGACCCAGTACTTC. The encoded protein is CASSLVGQGAETQYF.

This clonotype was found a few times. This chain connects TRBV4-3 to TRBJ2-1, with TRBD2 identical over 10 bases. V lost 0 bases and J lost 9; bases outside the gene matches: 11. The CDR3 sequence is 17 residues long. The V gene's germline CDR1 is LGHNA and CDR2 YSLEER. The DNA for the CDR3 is TGCGCCAGCAGCCAAGATATTACTAGCGGGAAAGCAAGTGAGCAGTTCTTC. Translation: CASSQDITSGKASEQFF.

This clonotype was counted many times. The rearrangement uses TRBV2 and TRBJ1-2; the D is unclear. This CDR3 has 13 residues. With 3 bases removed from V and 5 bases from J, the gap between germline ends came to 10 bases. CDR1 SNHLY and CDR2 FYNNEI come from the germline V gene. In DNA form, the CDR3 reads TGTGCCAGCAGTGAGGATACACCTTATGGCTACACCTTC. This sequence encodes CASSEDTPYGYTF.

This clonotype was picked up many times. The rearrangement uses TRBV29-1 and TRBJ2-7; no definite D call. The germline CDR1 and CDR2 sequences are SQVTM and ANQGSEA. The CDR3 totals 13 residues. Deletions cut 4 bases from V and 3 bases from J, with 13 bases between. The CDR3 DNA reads TGCAGCGTTGGCACGAACTCCCACTACGAGCAGTACTTC. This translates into CSVGTNSHYEQYF.

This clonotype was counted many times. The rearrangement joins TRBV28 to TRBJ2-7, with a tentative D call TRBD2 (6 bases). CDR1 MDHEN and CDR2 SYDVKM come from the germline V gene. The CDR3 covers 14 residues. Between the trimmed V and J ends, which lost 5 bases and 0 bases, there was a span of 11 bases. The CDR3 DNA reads TGTGCCAGCAGTAAGGAGGGGAGCTCCTACGAGCAGTACTTC. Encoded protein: CASSKEGSSYEQYF.